This T cell receptor (beta chain) was sequenced for a study of immune evolution from preneoplasia to lung adenocarcinoma. Findings of the study overall: Later-stage lesions seemingly showed higher T cell density and diversity than normal lung.

In this sample, this clone turned up once. Antigen unknown. Sequenced by immunoSEQ multiplex PCR; TCRdb stores in-frame clones only, minus some. The table shows about 7,800 clones, with 70% to 80% occurring only once. The CDR3 spans 15 residues. V was clipped by 2 bases and J by 4 bases, with 14 bases between them. Germline-derived CDR1 and CDR2 are MNHEY and SMNVEV (reference sequence). Sequencing was carried out using FFPE minimally invasive lung adenocarcinoma tissue. This chain links TRBV27 with TRBJ1-2, with D possibly TRBD1 on 5 matching bases. This TCR came from a donor aged 70 or over with lung adenocarcinoma. CDR3 loop: CASSLNQGAGYGYTF. DNA of the CDR3: TGTGCCAGCAGTTTAAATCAGGGCGCGGGCTATGGCTACACCTTC.